Presented here are 26 T cell receptor beta chains from one specimen sequenced in a study of identical twins. TCRdb re-analysed the 5' RACE reads in MiXCR, keeping a single row per CDR3 protein. In the table there are 1.5 million to 2 million distinct CDR3 sequences, 25% to 35% of which are singletons. Sequencing was performed on cord blood. Receptor source: a newborn girl in good health.

The rearrangement links TRBV7-2 to TRBJ1-2, with a weak D call TRBD1 (5 bases). Germline values: CDR1 SGHTA, CDR2 FQGNSA. The CDR3 has 14 residues. The V gene lost 2 bases and the J gene lost 7 bases, with 14 bases spanning the gap. As DNA, the CDR3 is TGTGCCAGCAGCTTAAAGGGACCCTGGACTGGCTACACCTTC. It specifies CASSLKGPWTGYTF.

This clonotype was detected a few times. The chain recombines TRBV11-2 with TRBJ2-7, with no clear D. The germline V gene encodes CDR1 SGHAT and CDR2 FQNNGV. V was clipped by 1 base and J by 7 bases, with 23 bases between them. The CDR3 totals 17 residues. The CDR3 nucleotides are TGTGCCAGCAGCTTAGGGGTCTCGGCCCCCACCCACAATGAGCAGTACTTC. Amino acids: CASSLGVSAPTHNEQYF.

V is TRBV10-3 and J is TRBJ2-1; 12 bases agree with TRBD2. J lost 3 bases, V lost 0 bases, and 12 bases had no gene match. Germline CDR1 is ENHRY and CDR2 is SYGVKD. The CDR3 sequence is 20 residues long. The CDR3 nucleotides are TGTGCCATCAGTGAGTCCGCCGGGCTAGCGGGAGGGCCCTTCTACAATGAGCAGTTCTTC. Translation: CAISESAGLAGGPFYNEQFF.

The rearrangement uses TRBV5-1 and TRBJ2-7, with D tentatively TRBD1 (6 bases). The germline CDR1 and CDR2 sequences are SGHRS and YFSETQ. Trimming removed 4 bases from V and 7 bases from J, with 18 bases in between. The CDR3 spans 14 residues. The CDR3 sequence is CASSQGQFYNEQYF. CDR3 coding DNA: TGCGCCAGCAGCCAAGGACAGTTCTACAATGAGCAGTACTTC.

This clonotype has just one count. V and J are TRBV20-1 and TRBJ2-1, with D tentatively TRBD1 or TRBD2 (5 bases each). Germline V gene sequence: CDR1 DFQATT, CDR2 SNEGSKA (reference sequence). The CDR3 consists of 14 residues. Trimming shortened V by 0 bases and J by 5 bases, and 11 bases separated the two germline ends. The CDR3: CSARDRGPHNEQFF. Here the CDR3 DNA reads TGCAGTGCTAGAGATCGGGGACCCCACAATGAGCAGTTCTTC.

V gene TRBV10-3 combines with J gene TRBJ1-5; unclear D gene. The germline CDR1 and CDR2 sequences are ENHRY and SYGVKD. V lost 3 bases and J 7 bases, leaving 10 bases between the germline ends. The CDR3 has 13 residues. The CDR3 here is CAISDGREQPQHF. Here the CDR3 DNA reads TGTGCCATCAGTGATGGTAGGGAGCAGCCCCAGCATTTT.

This clonotype was detected ten times or more. The V and J genes are TRBV4-1 and TRBJ2-4, with no clear D. Trimming took off 1 base at V and 8 bases at J, with 12 bases between the two ends. This CDR3 spans 14 amino acids. Germline CDR1 MGHRA, CDR2 YSYEKL. CDR3 in amino acids: CASSQGPSMDIQYF. For the CDR3, the DNA is TGCGCCAGCAGCCAAGGTCCCAGTATGGACATTCAGTACTTC.

The V call is TRBV28, the J call TRBJ1-1; 8 bases are shared with TRBD1. V shed 6 bases, J shed 7 bases, and the junction held 7 bases outside the gene matches. Germline CDR1 is MDHEN and CDR2 is SYDVKM. The CDR3 totals 13 residues. The CDR3 nucleotides read TGTGCCAGCAGCTTACAGGGGGGGAATGAAGCTTTCTTT. Translation gives CASSLQGGNEAFF.

This clonotype has more than one count but fewer than ten. The chain carries TRBV14 and TRBJ2-5, with a tentative D call TRBD1 (5 bases). The germline V gene has CDR1 SGHDN and CDR2 FVKESK. The CDR3 has 13 amino acids. V lost 0 bases, J lost 9 bases, and 11 bases lay in between. In nucleotides, the CDR3 is TGTGCCAGCAGCCAAGATACCAGGGTAGCCCAGTACTTC. The encoded protein is CASSQDTRVAQYF.

This clonotype was detected a few times. The rearrangement joins TRBV20-1 to TRBJ2-3; D is possibly TRBD2 (5 bases). The CDR3 contains 15 residues. The germline CDR1 and CDR2 sequences are DFQATT and SNEGSKA (reference sequence). V dropped 0 bases and J dropped 5 bases, with 15 bases sitting between them. Here the CDR3 DNA reads TGCAGTGCTAGAGAGGTGGGGAGTGCGGAAGATACGCAGTATTTT. It translates to CSAREVGSAEDTQYF.

This clonotype was observed a handful of times. V is TRBV4-2 and J is TRBJ2-3; TRBD2 agrees at 10 bases. Germline-derived CDR1 and CDR2 are LGHNA and YNFKEQ. V gave up 0 bases and J gave up 5 bases; unmatched junction bases: 8. The CDR3 is 17 amino acids. Here the CDR3 reads CASSQEDSGGAVDTQYF. CDR3 DNA: TGTGCCAGCAGCCAAGAAGACAGCGGGGGGGCCGTAGATACGCAGTATTTT.

The chain joins TRBV7-9 to TRBJ1-2; the match to TRBD1 covers 9 bases. This CDR3 contains 13 residues. CDR1 and CDR2 from the germline V gene are SEHNR and FQNEAQ (reference sequence). Trimming took 4 bases from V and 8 from J; bases not matched to a gene: 5. The CDR3, as DNA: TGTGCCAGCAGCTCCGGGACAGGGCTAGGCTACACCTTC. It specifies CASSSGTGLGYTF.

A single count supports this clonotype. V is TRBV12-3 or TRBV12-4 and J is TRBJ1-5; 9 bases fit TRBD1. Germline trimming cut 7 bases from V and 3 bases from J; bases unmatched to any gene: 7. The CDR3 consists of 15 residues. CDR3 bases: TGTGCCAGCAACCCCGGGACAGGGATCAATCAGCCCCAGCATTTT. Translated, it gives CASNPGTGINQPQHF.

The rearrangement uses TRBV19 and TRBJ2-5; D not resolved. The J call may be faulty, since TRBJ2-7 better matches the DNA end. From germline, CDR1 is LNHDA and CDR2 SQIVND (reference sequence). This CDR3 comprises 11 residues. The CDR3 loop reads CASKAGIEQYF. The DNA for the CDR3 is TGTGCCAGCAAAGCAGGCATCGAGCAGTACTTC.

The sample holds many counts of this clonotype. This chain joins TRBV28 and TRBJ2-7, with 8 nucleotides matching TRBD1. Germline V gene lookup returns CDR1 MDHEN and CDR2 SYDVKM. This CDR3 spans 14 amino acids. Losses at the gene ends were 4 bases for V and 2 bases for J; bases not matched to a gene: 4. The CDR3 DNA is TGTGCCAGCAGTTCGGGACAGGCCCCCTACGAGCAGTACTTC. It encodes CASSSGQAPYEQYF.

Only a few counts were recorded for this clonotype. The J gene is TRBJ2-7, the V gene TRBV20-1; 8 nucleotides match TRBD2. The CDR3 spans 13 residues. Germline V lookup: CDR1 DFQATT, CDR2 SNEGSKA (reference sequence). The V gene end was trimmed by 5 bases and the J gene end by 0 bases; junction bases not matched to a gene: 3. The DNA of the CDR3 is TGCAGTGCTGGCGGGGGGCACTCCTACGAGCAGTACTTC. Translated, it gives CSAGGGHSYEQYF.

There are a few counts of this clonotype. The chain recombines TRBV20-1 with TRBJ1-2, with unresolved D. The germline V gene has CDR1 DFQATT and CDR2 SNEGSKA (reference sequence). V was pared by 7 bases and J by 8 bases, with 14 bases between. This CDR3 region has 11 residues. CDR3 amino acids: CSGRALLGYTF. In DNA form, the CDR3 reads TGCAGTGGGAGGGCCCTTCTGGGCTACACCTTC.

This clonotype was counted between two and nine times. The rearrangement uses TRBV9 and TRBJ1-4; possibly TRBD1 for D (5 bases). The germline CDR1 and CDR2 sequences are SGDLS and YYNGEE. Between the trimmed V and J ends, which lost 0 bases and 0 bases, there was a span of 9 bases. The CDR3 is 16 amino acids. The CDR3 protein is CASSVASGTTNEKLFF. CDR3 coding DNA: TGTGCCAGCAGCGTAGCTTCAGGGACAACTAATGAAAAACTGTTTTTT.

This clonotype was picked up many times. CDR3 sequence (DNA): TGTGCCAGCAGCCATCCGGGACTAGCGTTGGGACACAATGAGCAGTTCTTC. Protein product: CASSHPGLALGHNEQFF. The chain links TRBV4-2 to TRBJ2-1; 10 bases agree with TRBD2. Germline V lookup: CDR1 LGHNA, CDR2 YNFKEQ. Trimming at V came to 3 bases and at J to 5 bases, leaving 10 bases not matched to a gene. The length of the CDR3 is 17 residues.

This clonotype has a handful of counts. The chain joins TRBV20-1 to TRBJ2-6; maybe TRBD1 (5 bases). V gave up 2 bases and J gave up 3 bases, with 14 bases separating them. The CDR3 sequence is 16 residues long. Germline lookup yields CDR1 DFQATT and CDR2 SNEGSKA (reference sequence). For the CDR3, the DNA is TGCAGTGCTAGAAGGGGCGCAGGGTTTGGGGCCAACGTCCTGACTTTC. Its translation: CSARRGAGFGANVLTF.

In this sample, this clonotype turned up a few times. The V gene is TRBV9, the J gene TRBJ2-1, with 9 bases fitting TRBD1. The germline gives CDR1 SGDLS, CDR2 YYNGEE. Losses at the gene ends were 3 bases for V and 2 bases for J; bases not matched to a gene: 6. The CDR3 spans 16 residues. This CDR3 is CASSGRDREAYNEQFF. In DNA form, the CDR3 reads TGTGCCAGCAGCGGGCGGGACAGGGAGGCCTACAATGAGCAGTTCTTC.

This clonotype was recorded at least ten times. The chain combines TRBV28 with TRBJ2-4; D might be TRBD1 (5 bases). Germline CDR1 MDHEN, CDR2 SYDVKM. The CDR3 covers 16 residues. Trimming shortened V by 6 bases and J by 1 base, and 16 bases separated the two germline ends. The CDR3 region has the DNA TGTGCCAGCAGCCTAACAGGACCGCAGGCCAAAAACATTCAGTACTTC. Protein: CASSLTGPQAKNIQYF.

The rearrangement uses TRBV2 and TRBJ2-4; D is undetermined. The germline V gene encodes CDR1 SNHLY and CDR2 FYNNEI. V gave up 8 bases and J gave up 0 bases, with 11 bases separating them. The CDR3 length is 14 residues. The CDR3 DNA follows: TGTGCCAGCGTGGGCGGCGTAGCCAAAAACATTCAGTACTTC. Protein sequence: CASVGGVAKNIQYF.

This clonotype was recorded a few times. This sequence joins TRBV2 and TRBJ2-3; the match to TRBD2 covers 12 bases. The length of the CDR3 is 15 residues. V dropped 2 bases and J dropped 5; count of bases not matched to a gene: 2. Germline CDR1 is SNHLY and CDR2 is FYNNEI. Here the CDR3 reads CASSERGLAGDTQYF. DNA for the CDR3: TGTGCCAGCAGTGAAAGGGGACTAGCGGGAGATACGCAGTATTTT.

This rearrangement joins TRBV6-6 to TRBJ2-3; the match to TRBD2 covers 9 bases. J gave up 4 bases and V 6 bases, and 11 bases lay outside the gene matches. This CDR3 region has 16 residues. Germline V gene lookup returns CDR1 MNHNY and CDR2 SVGAGI (reference sequence). The CDR3 DNA reads TGTGCCAGCAGCCCAGGGACTAGCTTCGGGGCAGATACGCAGTATTTT. It translates to CASSPGTSFGADTQYF.

This sequence joins TRBV6-5 and TRBJ2-1; no definite D call. V lost 0 bases, J lost 9 bases, and 12 bases lay in between. This CDR3 has 14 residues. Germline V gene sequence: CDR1 MNHEY, CDR2 SVGAGI. The CDR3 DNA reads TGTGCCAGCAGTTACTCGAGTTGGGCAATTGAGCAGTTCTTC. Amino acid sequence: CASSYSSWAIEQFF.